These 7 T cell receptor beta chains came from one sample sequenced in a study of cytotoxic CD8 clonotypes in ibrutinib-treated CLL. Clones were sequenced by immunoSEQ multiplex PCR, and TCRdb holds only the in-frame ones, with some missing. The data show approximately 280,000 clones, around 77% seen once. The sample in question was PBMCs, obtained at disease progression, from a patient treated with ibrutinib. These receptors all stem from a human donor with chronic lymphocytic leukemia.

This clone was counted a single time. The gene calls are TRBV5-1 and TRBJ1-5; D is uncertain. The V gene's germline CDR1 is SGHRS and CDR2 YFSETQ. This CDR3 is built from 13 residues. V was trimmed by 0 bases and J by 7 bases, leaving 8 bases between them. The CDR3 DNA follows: TGCGCCAGCAGCTTGGCCCCGTTGCAGCCCCAGCATTTT. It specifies CASSLAPLQPQHF.

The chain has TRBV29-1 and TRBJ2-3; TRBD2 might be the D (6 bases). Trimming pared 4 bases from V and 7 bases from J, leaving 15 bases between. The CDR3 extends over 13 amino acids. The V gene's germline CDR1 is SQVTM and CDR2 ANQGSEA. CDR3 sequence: CSVAERGKHTQYF. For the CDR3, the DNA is TGCAGCGTTGCTGAACGGGGGAAGCATACGCAGTATTTT.

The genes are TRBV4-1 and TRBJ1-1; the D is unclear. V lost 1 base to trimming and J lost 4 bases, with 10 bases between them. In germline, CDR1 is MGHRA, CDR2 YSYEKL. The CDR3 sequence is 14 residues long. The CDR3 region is CASSQVVGFTEAFF. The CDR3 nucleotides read TGCGCCAGCAGCCAAGTCGTGGGTTTCACTGAAGCTTTCTTT.

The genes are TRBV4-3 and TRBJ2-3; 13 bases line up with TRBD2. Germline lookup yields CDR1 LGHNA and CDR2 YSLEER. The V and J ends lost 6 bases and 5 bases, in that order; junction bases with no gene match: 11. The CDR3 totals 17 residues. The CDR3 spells CASSRRLAGGGGDTQYF. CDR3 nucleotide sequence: TGCGCCAGCAGTCGCAGACTAGCGGGAGGCGGAGGAGATACGCAGTATTTT.

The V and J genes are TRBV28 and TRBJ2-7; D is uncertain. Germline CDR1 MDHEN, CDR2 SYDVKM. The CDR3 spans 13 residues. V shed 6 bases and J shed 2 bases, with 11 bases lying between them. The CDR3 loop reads CASRLMAAYEQYF. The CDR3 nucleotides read TGTGCCAGCAGACTGATGGCGGCCTACGAGCAGTACTTC.

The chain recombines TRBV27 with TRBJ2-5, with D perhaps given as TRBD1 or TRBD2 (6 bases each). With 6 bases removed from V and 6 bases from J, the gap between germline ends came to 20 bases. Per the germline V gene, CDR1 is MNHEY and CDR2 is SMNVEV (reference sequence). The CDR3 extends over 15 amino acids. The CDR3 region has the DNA TGTGCCAGCAGCATCTCGTGGGGGGCCCGGCAGACCCAGTACTTC. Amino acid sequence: CASSISWGARQTQYF.

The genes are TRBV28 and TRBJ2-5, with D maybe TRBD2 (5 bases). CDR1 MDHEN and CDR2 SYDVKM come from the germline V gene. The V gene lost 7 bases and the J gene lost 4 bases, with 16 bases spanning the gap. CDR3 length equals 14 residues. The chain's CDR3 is CASNSGDGGETQYF. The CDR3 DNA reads TGTGCCAGCAACTCCGGGGATGGTGGAGAGACCCAGTACTTC.